Listed below are T cell receptor beta chains from one sample, sequenced in a study of cytomegalovirus exposure and HLA in healthy donors. The repertoire was sequenced with immunoSEQ multiplex PCR; TCRdb's copy has only in-frame clones and lacks some. This sample carries 170,000 or so clones, roughly 75% of them seen once, and the ten largest clones take 1%. The sequenced sample consisted of PBMCs. Every receptor here comes from a woman aged 45-60 years in good health and CMV-seropositive. CDR3s include the opening cysteine and the closing phenylalanine or tryptophan. The order of the fields is D gene, V gene, clone size, J gene, CDR3 protein, CDR3 DNA. D genes are given only for firm matches. The size field is filled for only some rows; it gives once, few, many or a size class.

>TRBD2|TRBV7-6|.|TRBJ2-7
CASSPVAGGRYEQYF
TGTGCCAGCAGCCCAGTAGCGGGGGGGCGGTACGAGCAGTACTTC
>.|TRBV19|few|TRBJ2-6
CASTLGTGPSGANVLTF
TGTGCCAGTACCCTCGGCACAGGCCCCTCTGGGGCCAACGTCCTGACTTTC
>.|TRBV7-2|.|TRBJ2-1
CASSTISLIQGHNEQFF
TGTGCCAGCAGCACCATATCCCTCATCCAGGGCCACAATGAGCAGTTCTTC
>TRBD1|TRBV5-1|.|TRBJ2-7
CASSLEPGGSYEQYF
TGCGCCAGCAGCTTGGAACCAGGGGGCTCCTACGAGCAGTACTTC
>TRBD1|TRBV7-2|once|TRBJ1-6
CASSHYPGQGGNSPLHF
TGTGCCAGCAGTCACTACCCCGGACAGGGCGGGAATTCACCCCTCCACTTT
>.|TRBV7-9|.|TRBJ1-1
CASSLAASFPALNTEAFF
TGTGCCAGCAGTCTGGCGGCTTCGTTCCCAGCCTTGAACACTGAAGCTTTCTTT
>.|TRBV6-1|once|TRBJ1-3
CASRLQGSGNTIYF
TGTGCCAGCAGACTACAGGGAAGCGGAAACACCATATATTTT
>.|TRBV27|.|TRBJ1-5
CASSPLPYSNQPQHF
TGTGCCAGCAGTCCCCTACCTTATAGCAATCAGCCCCAGCATTTT
>TRBD1|TRBV28|few|TRBJ1-2
CASSSTGTGLDGYTF
TGTGCCAGCAGTTCAACCGGGACAGGCTTGGATGGCTACACCTTC
>.|TRBV28|once|TRBJ2-5
CASSFPGVSRVGQTQYF
TGTGCCAGCAGTTTTCCTGGAGTCAGCAGGGTCGGACAGACCCAGTACTTC
>.|TRBV7-8|.|TRBJ2-7
CASSLGQGIYEQYF
TGTGCCAGCAGCTTAGGTCAGGGGATCTACGAGCAGTACTTC
>.|TRBV5-1|few|TRBJ1-1
CASSSPGNTEAFF
TGCGCCAGCAGCTCCCCGGGGAACACTGAAGCTTTCTTT
>TRBD1|TRBV6-5|.|TRBJ2-3
CASSYSGTASDTQYF
TGTGCCAGCAGTTACTCCGGGACAGCCTCAGATACGCAGTATTTT
>.|TRBV27|.|TRBJ1-1
CASRAQLISYMNTEAFF
TGTGCCAGCAGGGCACAGCTTATTTCTTACATGAACACTGAAGCTTTCTTT
>TRBD2|TRBV4-2|.|TRBJ2-3
CASSVGLAGGPTDTQYF
TGTGCCAGCAGCGTGGGACTAGCGGGGGGGCCAACGGATACGCAGTATTTT
>.|TRBV7-9|.|TRBJ1-4
CASSLGVNEKLFF
TGTGCCAGCAGCTTAGGCGTTAATGAAAAACTGTTTTTT
>.|TRBV4-3|.|TRBJ1-5
CASSQDPGVNQPQHF
TGCGCCAGCAGCCAAGATCCAGGGGTGAATCAGCCCCAGCATTTT
>.|TRBV18|.|TRBJ2-1
CASSFSSVAVYNEQFF
TGTGCCAGCTCGTTCTCTTCGGTAGCGGTGTACAATGAGCAGTTCTTC
>.|TRBV14|few|TRBJ1-3
CASSPGGNTIYF
TGTGCCAGCAGCCCGGGTGGAAACACCATATATTTT
>.|TRBV27|.|TRBJ1-1
CASSNGWGAEAFF
TGTGCCAGCAGCAACGGATGGGGGGCTGAAGCTTTCTTT
>.|TRBV6-4|.|TRBJ1-2
CASSDGRGRRNGYTF
TGTGCCAGCAGTGATGGCAGGGGCCGAAGGAATGGCTACACCTTC
>TRBD1|TRBV28|few|TRBJ1-2
CASSLYPRGLLSGNYGYTF
TGTGCCAGCAGTTTGTACCCCAGGGGGCTCTTGTCCGGGAACTATGGCTACACCTTC
>TRBD1|TRBV2|.|TRBJ2-5
CASSVSGQGGETQYF
TGTGCCAGCAGTGTCTCGGGACAGGGGGGAGAGACCCAGTACTTC
>.|TRBV7-2|.|TRBJ1-2
CASAGGARANYGYTF
TGTGCCAGCGCCGGCGGAGCGAGGGCTAACTATGGCTACACCTTC
>.|TRBV10-3|.|TRBJ2-3
CAISEPPSAGLGDTQYF
TGTGCCATCAGTGAGCCCCCCTCAGCGGGCCTGGGAGATACGCAGTATTTT
>.|TRBV28|.|TRBJ2-3
CASSFLSGTDTQYF
TGTGCCAGCAGTTTCCTGTCCGGCACAGATACGCAGTATTTT
>.|TRBV4-2|.|TRBJ1-2
CASSQSIREKGERGYTF
TGTGCCAGCAGCCAGTCCATTCGGGAGAAAGGGGAGCGTGGCTACACCTTC
>.|TRBV4-2|.|TRBJ1-2
CASRRTVDDYGYTF
TGTGCCAGCCGGCGGACAGTTGACGACTATGGCTACACCTTC
>.|TRBV4-1|.|TRBJ1-2
CASSQPMVVGDRGYTF
TGCGCCAGCAGCCAGCCCATGGTGGTCGGAGATCGTGGCTACACCTTC
>TRBD1|TRBV5-1|.|TRBJ1-2
CASSSGTASNYGYTF
TGCGCCAGCAGCTCAGGGACAGCCTCTAACTATGGCTACACCTTC
>.|TRBV6-1|.|TRBJ1-5
CASRFWGEGNQPQHF
TGTGCCAGCAGGTTCTGGGGCGAGGGCAATCAGCCCCAGCATTTT
>TRBD1|TRBV7-9|once|TRBJ1-2
CASRRTGQIYGYTF
TGTGCCAGCAGAAGAACGGGACAGATCTATGGCTACACCTTC
>TRBD2|TRBV9|.|TRBJ2-1
CASSGKTSGGLNEQFF
TGTGCCAGCAGCGGGAAGACTAGCGGGGGCCTCAATGAGCAGTTCTTC
>TRBD1|TRBV4-2|.|TRBJ2-2
CASSPTGVNTGELFF
TGTGCCAGCAGCCCGACAGGGGTAAACACCGGGGAGCTGTTTTTT
>TRBD2|TRBV29-1|.|TRBJ2-7
CSARSGSRSYEQYF
TGCAGCGCCCGTAGCGGGAGTCGCTCCTACGAGCAGTACTTC
>.|TRBV7-9|.|TRBJ1-6
CASQRDNSPLHF
TGTGCCAGCCAGAGGGATAATTCCCCCCTCCACTTT
>.|TRBV29-1|once|TRBJ2-3
CSVEMGGPTDTQYF
TGCAGCGTTGAAATGGGGGGGCCCACAGATACGCAGTATTTT
>TRBD1|TRBV7-9|.|TRBJ2-7
CSSSPRQGLPYEQYF
TGTTCCAGCAGCCCCCGACAGGGGCTACCTTACGAGCAGTACTTC
>.|TRBV28|.|TRBJ1-5
CASSFGWLAQHF
TGTGCCAGCAGTTTCGGGTGGTTGGCCCAGCATTTT
>TRBD1|TRBV5-1|.|TRBJ2-5
CASSLGRTGGQETQYF
TGCGCCAGCAGCTTGGGCAGGACAGGGGGTCAAGAGACCCAGTACTTC
>.|TRBV9|.|TRBJ2-3
CASSVRASGGDTQYF
TGTGCCAGCAGCGTACGGGCGTCTGGGGGGGATACGCAGTATTTT
>TRBD2|TRBV28|.|TRBJ2-7
CASSIPSNSGVDSEQYF
TGTGCCAGCAGCATCCCATCCAATAGCGGGGTAGACAGCGAGCAGTACTTC
>.|TRBV6-1|.|TRBJ1-2
CASRRDTANYGYTF
TGTGCCAGCAGGAGGGACACAGCTAACTATGGCTACACCTTC
>TRBD1|TRBV11-2|.|TRBJ1-1
CASSSGQGAFF
TGTGCCAGCAGCTCAGGACAGGGGGCTTTCTTT
>TRBD1|TRBV28|once|TRBJ2-2
CASSLFDQGDTGELFF
TGTGCCAGCAGTTTATTCGATCAGGGGGACACCGGGGAGCTGTTTTTT
>.|TRBV11-2|.|TRBJ2-4
CASSLGRVNIQYF
TGTGCCAGCAGCTTAGGGAGGGTAAACATTCAGTACTTC
>.|TRBV29-1|.|TRBJ2-3
CSVAFGGLGSTDTQYF
TGCAGCGTCGCCTTCGGAGGGCTGGGGAGCACAGATACGCAGTATTTT
>.|TRBV7-2|.|TRBJ1-1
CASSASITREAFF
TGTGCCAGCAGCGCTAGCATTACCCGGGAAGCTTTCTTT
>TRBD1|TRBV9|.|TRBJ1-5
CASSPTGARNQPQHF
TGTGCCAGCAGCCCCACAGGGGCGAGGAATCAGCCCCAGCATTTT
>.|TRBV10-3|.|TRBJ1-5
CAISTRPGGGQPQHF
TGTGCCATCAGCACACGGCCGGGGGGCGGCCAGCCCCAGCATTTT
>TRBD1|TRBV9|.|TRBJ1-4
CASSLTGTENEKLFF
TGTGCCAGCAGCTTGACCGGGACAGAGAATGAAAAACTGTTTTTT
>.|TRBV28|once|TRBJ1-5
CASTGSTSNQPQHF
TGTGCCAGCACGGGGTCGACCAGCAATCAGCCCCAGCATTTT
>.|TRBV27|.|TRBJ1-6
CASSLRSYNSPLHF
TGTGCCAGCAGTTTGCGCTCCTATAATTCACCCCTCCACTTT
>TRBD2|TRBV7-9|.|TRBJ2-1
CASRRTSTSSYNEQFF
TGTGCCAGCAGGCGGACTAGCACCAGCTCCTACAATGAGCAGTTCTTC
>TRBD1|TRBV10-3|few|TRBJ1-1
CAIGRDRADTEAFF
TGTGCCATCGGCCGGGACAGGGCGGACACTGAAGCTTTCTTT